These 17 T cell receptor beta chains were all obtained from the same sample, sequenced in a study of T cell clonotyping in hematopoietic cell transplantation. Indicated time point: recipient sample about 28 days before transplant, after cytoreduction. Generated by immunoSEQ multiplex PCR, the TCRdb table keeps only in-frame clones and is missing some. The sample comprises approximately 42,000 clones, about 85% of which are singletons, and approximately 3% rests with the top ten. Sequencing was performed on peripheral blood mononuclear cells, taken before stem cell transplant. The receptor set was obtained from a man in his sixties with acute myeloid leukemia. Some clones in this sample may be carry-over from other donors' samples.

This chain connects TRBV4-3 to TRBJ2-7, with TRBD2 as a possible D gene (5 bases). V lost 0 bases, J lost 0 bases, and 12 bases lay in between. This CDR3 comprises 16 residues. CDR1 is LGHNA and CDR2 is YSLEER in the germline V gene. CDR3 DNA sequence: TGCGCCAGCAGCCAAGATTGGGGAGTTAGCTCCTACGAGCAGTACTTC. Protein: CASSQDWGVSSYEQYF.

This clone has just a few counts. The chain combines TRBV2 with TRBJ2-5, with 8 positions matching TRBD1. After removal of 3 bases from V and 2 bases from J, the junction contained 8 bases not matched to a gene. Germline V gene lookup returns CDR1 SNHLY and CDR2 FYNNEI. This CDR3 is 16 amino acids long. This CDR3 reads CASSEGTGPTQETQYF. CDR3 in DNA: TGTGCCAGCAGTGAGGGGACAGGTCCGACACAAGAGACCCAGTACTTC.

This clone was detected only once. The chain uses TRBV27 and TRBJ1-5; 8 nucleotides align to TRBD1. The germline V gene encodes CDR1 MNHEY and CDR2 SMNVEV (reference sequence). The CDR3 is 14 amino acids. Trimming cost V 10 bases and J 0 bases; bases outside gene matches: 5. The CDR3 DNA is TGTGCCACTTCCGACAGGGGTAGCAATCAGCCCCAGCATTTT. Amino acids: CATSDRGSNQPQHF.

This clone has more than one count but fewer than ten. The rearrangement links TRBV4-3 to TRBJ2-3; D is perhaps TRBD1 (5 bases). V was shortened by 0 bases and J by 4 bases, with 14 bases between the two germline ends. Per germline, CDR1 LGHNA and CDR2 YSLEER. The CDR3 spans 16 residues. Written as DNA, the CDR3 is TGCGCCAGCAGCCAAGACAAGGGGTCGAGGCCAGATACGCAGTATTTT. Protein product: CASSQDKGSRPDTQYF.

This rearrangement joins TRBV19 to TRBJ1-5; D unresolved. The CDR3 is 16 residues long. Trimming left V 6 bases short and J 0 bases short, with 15 bases between. From germline, CDR1 is LNHDA and CDR2 SQIVND (reference sequence). The CDR3 loop is CASSPLDEYSNQPQHF. CDR3 sequence (DNA): TGTGCCAGTAGCCCCCTAGATGAATATAGCAATCAGCCCCAGCATTTT.

The chain is built from TRBV6-5 and TRBJ1-2; D not resolved. From germline, CDR1 is MNHEY and CDR2 SVGAGI. The CDR3 consists of 14 residues. V was trimmed by 2 bases and J by 4 bases, leaving 11 bases between them. CDR3 residues: CASSYSGAAYGYTF. CDR3 coding DNA: TGTGCCAGCAGTTACAGCGGCGCGGCCTATGGCTACACCTTC.

This sequence joins TRBV4-3 and TRBJ1-2; D may be TRBD1 (5 bases). The CDR3 totals 14 residues. Germline V lookup: CDR1 LGHNA, CDR2 YSLEER. V shed 2 bases and J shed 4 bases, with 11 bases lying between them. The CDR3 DNA follows: TGCGCCAGCAGCCAAACCGGGACGGCCTATGGCTACACCTTC. Protein product: CASSQTGTAYGYTF.

The chain is built from TRBV19 and TRBJ1-6, with 10 nucleotides matching TRBD1. Germline values: CDR1 LNHDA, CDR2 SQIVND (reference sequence). V shed 6 bases, J shed 7 bases, and the junction held 12 bases outside the gene matches. The length of the CDR3 is 17 residues. This chain's CDR3 is CASRERDRGNINSPLHF. CDR3 bases: TGTGCCAGTAGGGAACGGGACAGGGGAAATATCAATTCACCCCTCCACTTT.

The chain combines TRBV6-6 with TRBJ2-7; maybe TRBD1 (5 bases). V was trimmed by 2 bases and J by 3 bases, leaving 11 bases between them. Germline V gene sequence: CDR1 MNHNY, CDR2 SVGAGI (reference sequence). The CDR3 loop spans 14 amino acids. CDR3 sequence: CASSYGSGNYEQYF. CDR3 coding DNA: TGTGCCAGCAGTTACGGTTCAGGGAACTACGAGCAGTACTTC.

The J gene is TRBJ2-3, the V gene TRBV9; D remains unclear. This CDR3 has 15 amino acids. Deletions cut 4 bases from V and 0 bases from J, with 12 bases between. CDR1 is SGDLS, CDR2 YYNGEE, per germline. In DNA, the CDR3 is TGTGCCAGCAGCATGGGCCCGACTAGCACAGATACGCAGTATTTT. It encodes CASSMGPTSTDTQYF. Looking up the rest from reference TRBV9 and TRBJ2-3 gives the full variable domain: DSGVTQTPKHLITATGQRVTLRCSPRSGDLSVYWYQQSLDQGLQFLIQYYNGEERAKGNILERFSAQQFPDLHSELNLSSLELGDSALYFCASSMGPTSTDTQYFGPGTRLTVL.

The CDR3 sequence: CASSTPSTGSGNTIYF. The CDR3 nucleotides are TGTGCCAGCAGTACCCCCTCGACTGGGTCCGGAAACACCATATATTTT. This chain links TRBV6-6 with TRBJ1-3, with D uncertain. The CDR3 is 16 residues long. Between the trimmed V and J ends, which lost 5 bases and 4 bases, there was a span of 18 bases. Germline V gene sequence: CDR1 MNHNY, CDR2 SVGAGI (reference sequence).

The rearrangement joins TRBV5-6 to TRBJ1-4, with no clear D. Germline lookup yields CDR1 SGHDT and CDR2 YYEEEE. V was trimmed by 2 bases and J by 4 bases, leaving 12 bases between them. The CDR3 length is 15 residues. DNA of the CDR3: TGTGCCAGCAGCTTCGGGAGATCGGGTAATGAAAAACTGTTTTTT. Its translation is CASSFGRSGNEKLFF.

The gene calls are TRBV30 and TRBJ2-7; TRBD2 aligns across 7 bases. The CDR3 has 14 amino acids. V was pared by 2 bases and J by 1 base, with 5 bases of the junction left unmatched. The germline V gene encodes CDR1 GTSNPN and CDR2 SVGIG (reference sequence). The CDR3 sequence: CAWSQGGRSYEQYF. The CDR3 DNA sequence: TGTGCCTGGAGTCAGGGAGGGAGGTCCTACGAGCAGTACTTC.

This clone was seen more than once but under ten times. The V gene is TRBV7-8, the J gene TRBJ1-1; no definite D call. V lost 0 bases to trimming and J lost 4 bases, with 12 bases between them. CDR3 length: 15 amino acids. Per the germline V gene, CDR1 is SGHVS and CDR2 is FQNEAQ. The CDR3 reads CASSLALSLSTEAFF. CDR3 DNA sequence: TGTGCCAGCAGCTTAGCGTTGTCACTATCCACTGAAGCTTTCTTT.

This clone occurred a few times. The rearrangement uses TRBV7-2 and TRBJ1-2; no firm D call. V was trimmed by 5 bases and J by 4 bases, leaving 11 bases between them. From germline, CDR1 is SGHTA and CDR2 FQGNSA. The CDR3 is made up of 13 amino acids. The CDR3 region is CASSPDSSYGYTF. CDR3 in DNA: TGTGCCAGCAGCCCCGACTCCTCCTATGGCTACACCTTC. The whole variable domain, filled in from reference TRBV7-2 and TRBJ1-2, reads GAGVSQSPSNKVTEKGKDVELRCDPISGHTALYWYRQSLGQGLEFLIYFQGNSAPDKSGLPSDRFSAERTGGSVSTLTIQRTQQEDSAVYLCASSPDSSYGYTFGSGTRLTVV.

J is TRBJ1-5 and V is TRBV7-2; weak D call: TRBD1 (5 bases). The CDR3 has 14 residues. Trimming took off 2 bases at V and 9 bases at J, with 14 bases between the two ends. In germline, CDR1 is SGHTA, CDR2 FQGNSA. The CDR3 loop is CASSLSAGERPQHF. Here the CDR3 DNA reads TGTGCCAGCAGCTTATCGGCGGGGGAACGGCCCCAGCATTTT.

The J gene is TRBJ1-2, the V gene TRBV29-1; unclear D gene. The V and J ends lost 5 bases and 4 bases respectively, with 5 bases between them. Germline values: CDR1 SQVTM, CDR2 ANQGSEA. This CDR3 comprises 10 residues. In DNA, the CDR3 is TGCAGCGTTAACAGCTATGGCTACACCTTC. It specifies CSVNSYGYTF.